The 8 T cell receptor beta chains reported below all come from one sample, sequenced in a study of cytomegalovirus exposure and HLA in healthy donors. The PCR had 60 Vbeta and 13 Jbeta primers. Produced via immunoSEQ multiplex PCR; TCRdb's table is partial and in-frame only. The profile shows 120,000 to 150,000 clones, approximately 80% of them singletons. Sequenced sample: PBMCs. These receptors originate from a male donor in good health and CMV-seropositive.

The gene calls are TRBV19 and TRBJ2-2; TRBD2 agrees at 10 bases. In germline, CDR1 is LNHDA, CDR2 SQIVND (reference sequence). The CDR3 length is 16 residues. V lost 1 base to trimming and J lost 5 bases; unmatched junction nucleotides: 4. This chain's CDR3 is CASSIGTSGTTGELFF. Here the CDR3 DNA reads TGTGCCAGTAGTATAGGGACTAGCGGTACAACCGGGGAGCTGTTTTTT.

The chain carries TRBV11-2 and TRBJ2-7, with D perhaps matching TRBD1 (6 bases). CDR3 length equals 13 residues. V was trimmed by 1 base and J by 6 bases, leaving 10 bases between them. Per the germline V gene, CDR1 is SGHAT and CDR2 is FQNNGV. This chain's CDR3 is CASSLVWGREQYF. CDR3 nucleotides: TGTGCCAGCAGCTTAGTCTGGGGGCGCGAGCAGTACTTC.

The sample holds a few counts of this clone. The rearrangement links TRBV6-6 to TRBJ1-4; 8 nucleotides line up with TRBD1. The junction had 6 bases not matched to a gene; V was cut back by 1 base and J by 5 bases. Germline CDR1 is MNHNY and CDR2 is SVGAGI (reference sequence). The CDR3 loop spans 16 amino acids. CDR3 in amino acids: CASSYFGTGENEKLFF. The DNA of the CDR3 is TGTGCCAGCAGTTACTTCGGGACAGGAGAAAATGAAAAACTGTTTTTT.

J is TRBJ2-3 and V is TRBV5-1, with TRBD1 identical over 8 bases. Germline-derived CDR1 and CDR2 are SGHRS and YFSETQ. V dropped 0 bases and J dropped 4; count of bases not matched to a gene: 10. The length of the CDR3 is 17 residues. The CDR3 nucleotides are TGCGCCAGCAGCTTGGCCCCAGTTGGACAGGGCGCAGATACGCAGTATTTT. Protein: CASSLAPVGQGADTQYF.

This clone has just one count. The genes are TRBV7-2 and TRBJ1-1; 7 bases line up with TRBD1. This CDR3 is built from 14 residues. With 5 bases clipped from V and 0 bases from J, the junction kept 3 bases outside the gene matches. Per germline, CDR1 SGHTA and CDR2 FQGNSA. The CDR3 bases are TGTGCCAGCAGCCGGGGACAGATGAACACTGAAGCTTTCTTT. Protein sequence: CASSRGQMNTEAFF.

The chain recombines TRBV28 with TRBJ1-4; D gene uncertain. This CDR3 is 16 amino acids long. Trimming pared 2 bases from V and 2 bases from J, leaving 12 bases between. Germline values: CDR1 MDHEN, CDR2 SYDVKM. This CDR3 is CASSLAPISTNEKLFF. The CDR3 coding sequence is TGTGCCAGCAGTTTAGCCCCTATTTCGACTAATGAAAAACTGTTTTTT.

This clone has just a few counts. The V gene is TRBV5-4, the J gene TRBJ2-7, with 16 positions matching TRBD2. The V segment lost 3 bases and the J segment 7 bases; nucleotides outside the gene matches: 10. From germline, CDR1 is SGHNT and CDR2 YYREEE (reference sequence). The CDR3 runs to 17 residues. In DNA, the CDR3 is TGTGCCAGCAGCTGGGGGGGACTAGCGGGAGGGAGGCGGGAGCAGTACTTC. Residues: CASSWGGLAGGRREQYF.

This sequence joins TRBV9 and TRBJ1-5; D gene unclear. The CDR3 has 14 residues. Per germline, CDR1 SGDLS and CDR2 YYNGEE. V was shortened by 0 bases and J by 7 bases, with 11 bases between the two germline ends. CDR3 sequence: CASSVGQAMQPQHF. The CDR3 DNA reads TGTGCCAGCAGCGTAGGGCAGGCGATGCAGCCCCAGCATTTT.